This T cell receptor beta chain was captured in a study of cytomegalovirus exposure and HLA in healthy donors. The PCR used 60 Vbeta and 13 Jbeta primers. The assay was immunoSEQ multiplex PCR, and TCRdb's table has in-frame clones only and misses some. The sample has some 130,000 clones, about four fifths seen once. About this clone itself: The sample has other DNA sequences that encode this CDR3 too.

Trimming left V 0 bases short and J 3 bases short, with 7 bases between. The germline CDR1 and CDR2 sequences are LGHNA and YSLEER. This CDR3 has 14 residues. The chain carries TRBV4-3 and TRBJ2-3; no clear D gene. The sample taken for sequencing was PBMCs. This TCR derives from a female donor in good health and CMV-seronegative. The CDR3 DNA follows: TGCGCCAGCAGCCAAGATAGAGAGACAGATACGCAGTATTTT. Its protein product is CASSQDRETDTQYF.